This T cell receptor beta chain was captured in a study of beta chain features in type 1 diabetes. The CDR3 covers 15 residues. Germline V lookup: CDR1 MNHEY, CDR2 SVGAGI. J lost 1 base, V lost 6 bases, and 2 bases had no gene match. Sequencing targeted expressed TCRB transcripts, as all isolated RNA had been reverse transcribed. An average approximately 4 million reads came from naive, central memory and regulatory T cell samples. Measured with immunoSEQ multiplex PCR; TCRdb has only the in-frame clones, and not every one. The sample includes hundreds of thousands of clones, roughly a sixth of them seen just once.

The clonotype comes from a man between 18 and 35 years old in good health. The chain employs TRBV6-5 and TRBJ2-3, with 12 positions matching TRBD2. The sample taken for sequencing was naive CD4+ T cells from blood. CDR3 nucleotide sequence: TGTGCCAGCAGGCGACTAGCGGGGGGCACAGATACGCAGTATTTT. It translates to CASRRLAGGTDTQYF.